This T cell receptor (beta chain) was captured in a study of shared clonotypes between healthy human individuals. Each PCR replicate from the sorted subsets contained about 180 ng DNA, which is about 30,000 T cell genomes. The authors' processing: Junction-only immunoSEQ sequences carried no quality scores, so filtering differed. The method was immunoSEQ multiplex PCR; TCRdb's version includes in-frame clones alone and lacks a portion of them. The DNA was the basis for D and trimming; V, J and clone size are from that table. The sample holds nearly 750,000 clones, around 70% seen once. V lost 0 bases to trimming and J lost 7 bases, with 11 bases between them. Germline V CDR1 and CDR2: SGDLS, YYNGEE. The CDR3 is 14 amino acids. A word on this clone: What it binds is not known.

Study-level findings and limits: Rarefaction exposed incomplete sorted-subset sequencing despite large depth.

The receptor was derived from a woman in her 30s in good health. The source material was memory CD4+ T cells sorted from blood. Documented subset: CD45RA-negative fraction. This chain joins TRBV9 and TRBJ2-1; tentatively, D is TRBD1 (5 bases). CDR3 region: CASSVVAGSNEQFF. For the CDR3, the DNA is TGTGCCAGCAGCGTAGTTGCAGGGTCTAATGAGCAGTTCTTC.